This T cell receptor (beta chain) was captured in a study of blood T cell repertoires in COVID-19. Across the whole study: The origin of the acute and convalescent COVID-19 samples was the United States, Italy and Spain. In each case, the material was cDNA or gDNA derived from T cells, B-cell-depleted T cells, or PBMCs.

Germline assignment: CDR1 SEHNR and CDR2 FQNEAQ (reference sequence). V gave up 3 bases and J gave up 15 bases; unmatched junction bases: 3. The CDR3 is 11 amino acids. In the original analysis: For nucleated cells, counts were estimated from reference gene primer amplification. Some clones are missing from TCRdb's copy, which holds only in-frame ones; the method was immunoSEQ multiplex PCR. The V and J calls and clone size come from that table; D and trimming were worked out from the DNA. The sample includes approximately 40,000 clones, 90% seen only once; the top ten take 4.8%. The chain joins TRBV7-9 to TRBJ2-1, with 9 bases matching TRBD2. The clonotype was recovered from a human donor in a cohort sampled during active COVID-19. Sample: peripheral blood. CDR3 DNA: TGTGCCAGCAGCTTGGGACTAGCTCTGTTCTTC. Its translation: CASSLGLALFF.